The rows below give T cell receptor beta chains drawn from one sample of a study of T cell changes during pregnancy in multiple sclerosis. Profiling relied on immunoSEQ multiplex PCR, and the TCRdb table lists in-frame clones only, not all of them. The repertoire holds 70,000 to 95,000 clones, approximately 91% seen once, with 1.5% to 2% in the top ten. The sequencing used peripheral blood, collected before pregnancy. The receptor source for this set is a female donor with multiple sclerosis, enrolled in a pregnancy study. CDR3s include the opening cysteine and the closing phenylalanine or tryptophan. Each record gives: V gene, clone size, J gene, D gene, CDR3 protein, CDR3 DNA. A D gene is named only where the DNA matches it firmly. Clone size is stated in some rows and not others, as once, few, many or a class when expanded.

TRBV7-3,-,TRBJ2-5,TRBD2,CASSLRAGGEETQYF,TGTGCCAGCAGCTTAAGGGCCGGGGGGGAAGAGACCCAGTACTTC
TRBV6-5,-,TRBJ1-5,-,CATRGEWNQPQHF,TGTGCCACCCGGGGGGAATGGAATCAGCCCCAGCATTTT
TRBV11-2,-,TRBJ2-7,-,CASSWTGGPSYEQYF,TGTGCCAGCAGCTGGACGGGGGGCCCTTCCTACGAGCAGTACTTC
TRBV29-1,-,TRBJ2-7,TRBD2,CSVAGRLGLYEQYF,TGCAGCGTTGCCGGGAGGCTAGGACTCTACGAGCAGTACTTC
TRBV4-1,-,TRBJ1-2,-,CASSRSGQSGAFYGYTF,TGCGCCAGCAGCCGCTCCGGACAGTCTGGTGCCTTCTATGGCTACACCTTC
TRBV28,-,TRBJ1-6,TRBD1,CASWDRGISPLHF,TGTGCCAGCTGGGACAGGGGAATCTCACCCCTCCACTTT
TRBV7-6,-,TRBJ2-3,TRBD2,CASSSGVSSGDTQYF,TGTGCCAGCAGCTCAGGAGTATCTAGCGGAGATACGCAGTATTTT
TRBV6-4,-,TRBJ2-1,TRBD2,CASSEVAGGLYNEQFF,TGTGCCAGCAGTGAAGTGGCGGGGGGGCTGTACAATGAGCAGTTCTTC
TRBV6-1,-,TRBJ2-5,-,CASSGQAQETQYF,TGTGCCAGCAGTGGACAGGCCCAAGAGACCCAGTACTTC
TRBV28,once,TRBJ1-1,-,CASSLPGGTEAFF,TGTGCCAGCAGTCTCCCCGGGGGCACTGAAGCTTTCTTT
TRBV7-2,once,TRBJ1-2,-,CASSLAPINYGYTF,TGTGCCAGCAGCTTAGCCCCTATAAACTATGGCTACACCTTC
TRBV6-5,-,TRBJ1-2,-,CASIRGYGDYGYTF,TGTGCCAGCATCCGGGGGTACGGCGACTATGGCTACACCTTC
TRBV7-9,-,TRBJ2-3,-,CASSPKGQTDTQYF,TGTGCCAGCAGCCCTAAGGGACAAACAGATACGCAGTATTTT
TRBV12-1,-,TRBJ1-6,-,CASSFGWEVGNSPLHF,TGTGCCAGCAGCTTTGGGTGGGAGGTTGGGAATTCACCCCTCCACTTT
TRBV27,-,TRBJ1-2,TRBD1,CASSRTGDGYTF,TGTGCCAGCAGCCGGACAGGGGATGGCTACACCTTC
TRBV19,-,TRBJ1-1,-,CASSFPDRYDTEAFF,TGTGCCAGTAGTTTCCCGGACAGATATGACACTGAAGCTTTCTTT
TRBV28,-,TRBJ2-3,TRBD2,CALVLATSTDTQYF,TGTGCCTTGGTACTAGCGACGAGCACAGATACGCAGTATTTT
TRBV18,few,TRBJ1-2,TRBD1,CASSPVGPGTGLLGYTF,TGTGCCAGCTCACCAGTTGGCCCCGGGACAGGGCTATTAGGCTACACCTTC
TRBV4-1,-,TRBJ1-3,-,CASSHPGTRGNTIYF,TGCGCCAGCAGCCACCCAGGGACACGTGGAAACACCATATATTTT
TRBV5-6,-,TRBJ2-7,TRBD1,CASSPLTGLPYEQYF,TGTGCCAGCAGTCCCTTGACAGGGCTCCCCTACGAGCAGTACTTC
TRBV13,-,TRBJ2-7,TRBD1,CASSLGRTGAYEQYF,TGTGCCAGCAGCTTAGGGAGGACAGGTGCCTACGAGCAGTACTTC
TRBV10-1,-,TRBJ1-4,-,CASGRRGEKLFF,TGCGCCAGCGGCCGCCGGGGTGAAAAACTGTTTTTT
TRBV7-6,-,TRBJ1-1,-,CASSPSSRTEAFF,TGTGCCAGCAGCCCCTCGTCACGGACTGAAGCTTTCTTT
TRBV7-2,-,TRBJ1-2,-,CASSLVGSINYGYTF,TGTGCCAGCAGCTTAGTAGGGAGTATAAACTATGGCTACACCTTC
TRBV28,-,TRBJ1-1,TRBD1,CASSFGTGHWEAFF,TGTGCCAGCAGTTTTGGGACAGGGCATTGGGAAGCTTTCTTT
TRBV27,-,TRBJ1-5,TRBD1,CAVGGPVVGNQPQHF,TGTGCCGTAGGGGGCCCCGTTGTTGGCAATCAGCCCCAGCATTTT
TRBV4-1,-,TRBJ2-3,-,CASSQPGLDAHPKQYF,TGCGCCAGCAGCCAGCCAGGGCTGGACGCACACCCCAAGCAGTATTTT
TRBV5-1,-,TRBJ2-7,TRBD2,CASSHGLAGDLSYEQYF,TGCGCCAGCAGCCACGGACTAGCGGGGGACCTCTCCTACGAGCAGTACTTC
TRBV30,-,TRBJ1-2,-,CAWDPGHSYGYTF,TGTGCCTGGGATCCCGGACATAGCTATGGCTACACCTTC
TRBV28,-,TRBJ1-4,TRBD1,CASLTGQGWDEKLFF,TGTGCCAGCTTAACGGGACAGGGGTGGGATGAAAAACTGTTTTTT
TRBV6-5,-,TRBJ1-2,TRBD1,CASSPRQGNYGYTF,TGTGCCAGCAGCCCCAGACAGGGTAACTATGGCTACACCTTC
TRBV7-8,-,TRBJ1-2,-,CASSLFLDSGGYTF,TGTGCCAGCAGCTTATTCTTAGACAGCGGGGGCTACACCTTC
TRBV4-3,once,TRBJ1-6,-,CASSQDPGYSPLHF,TGCGCCAGCAGCCAAGATCCAGGGTATTCACCCCTCCACTTT
TRBV6-5,-,TRBJ2-7,-,CASRVSGVGSYEQYF,TGTGCCAGCAGGGTTTCAGGGGTGGGCTCCTACGAGCAGTACTTC
TRBV2,-,TRBJ1-1,TRBD1,CASSEAETGGTEAFF,TGTGCCAGCAGTGAAGCTGAGACAGGGGGCACTGAAGCTTTCTTT
TRBV2,-,TRBJ1-5,-,CASSRGGRAESQPQHF,TGTGCCAGCTCTAGGGGGGGCAGGGCCGAATCACAGCCCCAGCATTTT
TRBV6-5,few,TRBJ1-6,-,CASSHRDGNSPLHF,TGTGCCAGCAGTCACAGGGATGGTAATTCACCCCTCCACTTT
TRBV7-2,-,TRBJ2-3,TRBD1,CASSFRKGATDTQYF,TGTGCCAGCAGCTTTCGTAAGGGGGCGACAGATACGCAGTATTTT
TRBV7-9,-,TRBJ2-1,TRBD2,CASSLVLAGYNEQFF,TGTGCCAGCAGCTTAGTACTAGCGGGGTACAATGAGCAGTTCTTC
TRBV20-1,-,TRBJ2-1,-,CSAQTRLEQFF,TGCAGTGCGCAAACTAGGCTTGAGCAGTTCTTC
TRBV7-9,once,TRBJ1-4,-,CASSSGQGWANEKLFF,TGTGCCAGCAGCTCCGGTCAGGGGTGGGCTAATGAAAAACTGTTTTTT
TRBV6-5,-,TRBJ1-1,-,CASRSTGKVIEAFF,TGTGCCAGCAGAAGTACAGGGAAGGTTATTGAAGCTTTCTTT
TRBV30,-,TRBJ1-3,-,CAWNRDSGNTIYF,TGTGCCTGGAATCGGGACTCTGGAAACACCATATATTTT
TRBV4-3,-,TRBJ1-6,-,CASSATGRHNSPLHF,TGCGCCAGCAGCGCGACCGGGAGGCACAATTCACCCCTCCACTTT
TRBV7-9,-,TRBJ1-1,-,CASSRDRFMNTEAFF,TGTGCCAGCAGCCGTGACAGGTTCATGAACACTGAAGCTTTCTTT
TRBV5-1,-,TRBJ2-7,-,CASSPLTGPYEQYF,TGCGCCAGCAGCCCACTGACAGGACCCTACGAGCAGTACTTC
TRBV10-2,-,TRBJ1-4,-,CASTGGDENEKLFF,TGCGCCAGCACTGGGGGCGACGAGAATGAAAAACTGTTTTTT